This TCR beta chain was observed in a study of OX40 agonist ivuxolimab in advanced cancers. Context from the whole study: Ivuxolimab, which targeted the costimulatory receptor OX40 (CD134), was an agonistic, fully human IgG2 monoclonal antibody. The dose-escalation cohort was roughly 80% male with a mean age of about 54 years, ranging from roughly 20 to 80. Peripheral TCRbeta sequencing aimed to test whether ivuxolimab altered TCR sequence diversity and caused clonal T-cell expansion. The paper covers the monotherapy dose-escalation part of the phase I ivuxolimab trial, which included N ≈ 52 patients. Patients were allowed to have had prior anti-PD-1, anti-PD-L1 or anti-CTLA-4 therapy, and approximately 41% of the dose-escalation patients had previously received checkpoint inhibitors. Intravenous ivuxolimab was administered to patients every 2 weeks at six dose levels: 0.01, 0.1, 0.3, 1.5, 3 and 10 mg/kg. Partial responses were achieved by three dose-escalation patients, of whom one had hepatocellular carcinoma and two had cutaneous melanoma. Of the approximately 54 dose-escalation patients, hepatocellular carcinoma was present in about 20, melanoma in approximately 15, renal cell carcinoma in 9 and head and neck cancer in 9. Here is what the overall study found, with its caveats: Low levels of normalized T-cell clonal expansion were also shown by some nonresponding patients. After ivuxolimab, expanded clones were on average more numerous among CD8+ T cells than among CD4+ T cells. In the 0.1-3.0 mg/kg groups, partial responders had among the lowest normalized peripheral clonal expansion, particularly in CD8+ T cells. The antigen specificity of the peripheral T cells that underwent clonal expansion was not determined. At doses from 0.1 to 3.0 mg/kg, clonal expansion was seen in both CD4+ and CD8+ blood T cells between baseline and week 6.

The trial excluded patients who had a history of autoimmune disease or were on systemic immunosuppression. In every dose cohort, peripheral blood was drawn for TCR sequencing at baseline, cycle 4 day 1, and cycle 7 day 1. Samples were obtained from an open-label, multicenter, first-in-human phase I dose-escalation trial of ivuxolimab. The trial enrolled adults with locally advanced or metastatic head and neck squamous cell, hepatocellular, melanoma or renal cell carcinoma. Before TCR sequencing, CD4+ and CD8+ T cells were separately sorted from peripheral blood. As to this clone: The antigen it recognizes is unknown. The record has no base qualities; no much larger clone is one base away.

CDR1 and CDR2 (SGHDT, YYEEEE) derive from the germline V gene. V loses 2 bases of germline sequence and J loses 8 bases, and the interval between the two ends is 19 bases. The CDR3 sequence holds 16 residues, the cysteine and phenylalanine included. Of all the DNA, just the CDR3 is kept, 48 bases in frame from base 1. Genomic DNA was extracted from sorted cells for sequencing of the TCRbeta CDR3 region. The immunoSEQ Assay was used for sequencing of TCRbeta CDR3 regions. In TCRdb, the immuneACCESS table is reduced to in-frame sequences with V and J assigned. These tables do not hold every clone; where another copy was compared, an unresolved V gene accounts for under half, and the others remain unexplained. The sample data list more than 50,000 clones, and approximately 90% of these were observed just once. The top ten constitute approximately 0.3% of the sample.

The receptor was isolated from an adult with an advanced solid tumor such as melanoma, head and neck, liver or kidney cancer. Here the chain combines TRBV5-6 and TRBJ1-4, and TRBD1 may be the D gene, going by 5 matching bases. The sequencing used CD4+ or CD8+ T cells sorted from blood, collected in a trial of the OX40 agonist ivuxolimab. Here is the DNA: TGTGCCAGCAGCTTTTATCCGGGACCCCTCGGGGAAAAACTGTTTTTT. The resulting protein is CASSFYPGPLGEKLFF.